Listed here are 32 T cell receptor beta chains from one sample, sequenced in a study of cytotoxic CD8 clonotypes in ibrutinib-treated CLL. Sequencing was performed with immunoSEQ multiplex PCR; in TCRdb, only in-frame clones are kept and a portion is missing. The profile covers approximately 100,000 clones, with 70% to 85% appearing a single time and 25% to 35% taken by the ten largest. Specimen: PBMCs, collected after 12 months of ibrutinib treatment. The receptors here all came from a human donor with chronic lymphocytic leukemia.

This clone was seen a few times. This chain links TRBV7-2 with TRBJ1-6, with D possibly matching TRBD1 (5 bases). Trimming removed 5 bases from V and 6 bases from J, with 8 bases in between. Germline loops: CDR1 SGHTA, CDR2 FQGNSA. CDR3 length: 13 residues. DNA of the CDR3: TGTGCCAGCAGCCGAGACAGTAATTCACCCCTCCACTTT. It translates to CASSRDSNSPLHF.

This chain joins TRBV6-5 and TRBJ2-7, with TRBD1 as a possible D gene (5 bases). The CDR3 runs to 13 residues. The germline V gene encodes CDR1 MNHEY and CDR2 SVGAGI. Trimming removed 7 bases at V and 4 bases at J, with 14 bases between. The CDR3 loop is CASNPGLGYEQYF. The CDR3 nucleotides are TGTGCCAGCAACCCAGGGTTGGGATACGAGCAGTACTTC.

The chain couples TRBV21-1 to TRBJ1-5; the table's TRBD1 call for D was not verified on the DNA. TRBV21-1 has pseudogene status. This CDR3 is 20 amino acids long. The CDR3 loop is CASSKGNTGGGGYSNQPQHF. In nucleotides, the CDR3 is TGTGCCAGCAGCAAAGGAAATACAGGGGGCGGAGGCTATAGCAATCAGCCCCAGCATTTT.

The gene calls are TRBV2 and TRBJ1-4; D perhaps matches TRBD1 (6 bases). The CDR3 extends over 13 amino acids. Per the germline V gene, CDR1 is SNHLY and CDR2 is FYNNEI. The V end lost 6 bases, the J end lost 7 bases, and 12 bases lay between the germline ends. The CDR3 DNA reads TGTGCCAGCAGACCAGGGGCGGGTGAAAAACTGTTTTTT. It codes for CASRPGAGEKLFF.

The chain's CDR3 is CASSTAGLGNNEQFF. The CDR3 DNA follows: TGTGCCAGCAGCACCGCGGGCCTGGGGAACAATGAGCAGTTCTTC. The chain uses TRBV11-2 and TRBJ2-1, with D possibly being TRBD2 (5 bases). The CDR3 is 15 amino acids. Germline CDR1 is SGHAT and CDR2 is FQNNGV. The germline V and J ends were trimmed by 5 bases and 5 bases, with 16 bases remaining between them.

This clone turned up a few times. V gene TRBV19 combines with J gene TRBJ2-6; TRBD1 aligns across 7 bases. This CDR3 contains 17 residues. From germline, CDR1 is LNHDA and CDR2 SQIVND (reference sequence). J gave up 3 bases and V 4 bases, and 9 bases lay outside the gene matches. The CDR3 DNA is TGTGCCAGTAGTAACGACAGGGCGTCTCTTGGGGCCAACGTCCTGACTTTC. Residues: CASSNDRASLGANVLTF.

The chain's CDR3 is CAWSRDRGFERNTIYF. CDR3 bases: TGTGCCTGGAGCCGGGACAGGGGATTTGAAAGAAACACCATATATTTT. V usage is TRBV30 and J usage is TRBJ1-3, with 10 bases lining up with TRBD1. The germline V gene has CDR1 GTSNPN and CDR2 SVGIG (reference sequence). The CDR3 consists of 16 residues. The junction had 10 bases not matched to a gene; V was cut back by 3 bases and J by 5 bases.

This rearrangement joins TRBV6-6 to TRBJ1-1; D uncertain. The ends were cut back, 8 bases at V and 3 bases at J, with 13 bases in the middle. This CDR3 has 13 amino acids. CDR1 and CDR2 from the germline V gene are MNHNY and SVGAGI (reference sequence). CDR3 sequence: CASLIDRDTEAFF. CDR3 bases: TGTGCCAGCTTAATTGACCGGGACACTGAAGCTTTCTTT.

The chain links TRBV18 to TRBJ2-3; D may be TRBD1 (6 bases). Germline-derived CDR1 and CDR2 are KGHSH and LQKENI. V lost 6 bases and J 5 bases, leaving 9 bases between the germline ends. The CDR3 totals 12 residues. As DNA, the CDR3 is TGTGCCAGCTCTCAAGGGGGAGATACGCAGTATTTT. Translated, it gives CASSQGGDTQYF.

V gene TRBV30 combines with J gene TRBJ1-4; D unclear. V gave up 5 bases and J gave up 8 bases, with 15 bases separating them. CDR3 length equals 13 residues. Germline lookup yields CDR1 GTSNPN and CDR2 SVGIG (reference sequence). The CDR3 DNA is TGTGCCTGGGGACGGGAGGTTGAGGAAAAACTGTTTTTT. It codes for CAWGREVEEKLFF.

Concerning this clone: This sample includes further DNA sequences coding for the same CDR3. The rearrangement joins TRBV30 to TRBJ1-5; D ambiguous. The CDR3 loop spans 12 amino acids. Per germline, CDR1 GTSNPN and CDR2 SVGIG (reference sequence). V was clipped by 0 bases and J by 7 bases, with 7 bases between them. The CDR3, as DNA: TGTGCCTGGAGTGTAGAGGACCAGCCCCAGCATTTT. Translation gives CAWSVEDQPQHF. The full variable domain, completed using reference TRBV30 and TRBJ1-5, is SQTIHQWPATLVQPVGSPLSLECTVEGTSNPNLYWYRQAAGRGLQLLFYSVGIGQISSEVPQNLSASRPQDRQFILSSKKLLLSDSGFYLCAWSVEDQPQHFGDGTRLSIL.

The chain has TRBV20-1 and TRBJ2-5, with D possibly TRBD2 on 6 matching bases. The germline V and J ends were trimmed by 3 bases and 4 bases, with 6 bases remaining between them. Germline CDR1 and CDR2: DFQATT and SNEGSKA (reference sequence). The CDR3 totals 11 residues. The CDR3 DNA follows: TGCAGTGCTAGCGGGGGAGAGACCCAGTACTTC. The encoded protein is CSASGGETQYF.

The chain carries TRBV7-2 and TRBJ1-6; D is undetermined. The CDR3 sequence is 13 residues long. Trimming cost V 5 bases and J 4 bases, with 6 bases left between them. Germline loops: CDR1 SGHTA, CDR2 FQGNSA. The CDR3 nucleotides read TGTGCCAGCAGCGCGTTTTATAATTCACCCCTCCACTTT. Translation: CASSAFYNSPLHF.

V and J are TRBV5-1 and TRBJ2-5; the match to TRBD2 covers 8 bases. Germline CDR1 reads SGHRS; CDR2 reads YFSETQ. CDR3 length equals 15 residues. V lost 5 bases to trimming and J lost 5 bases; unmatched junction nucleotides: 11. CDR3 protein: CASSAAGGGEETQYF. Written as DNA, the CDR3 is TGCGCCAGCAGTGCCGCGGGGGGCGGAGAGGAGACCCAGTACTTC.

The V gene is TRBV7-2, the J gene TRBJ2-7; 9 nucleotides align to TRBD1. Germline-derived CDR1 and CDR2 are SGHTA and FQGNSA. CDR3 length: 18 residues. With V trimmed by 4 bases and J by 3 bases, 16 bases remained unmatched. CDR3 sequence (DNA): TGTGCCAGCAGCTCCCCCGAGAGCCCCGGGACAGGGCGCTACGAGCAGTACTTC. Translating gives CASSSPESPGTGRYEQYF.

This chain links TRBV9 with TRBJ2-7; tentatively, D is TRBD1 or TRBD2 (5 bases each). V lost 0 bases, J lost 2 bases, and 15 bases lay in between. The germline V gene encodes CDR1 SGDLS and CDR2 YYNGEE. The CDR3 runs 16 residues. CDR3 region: CASSVGTWDRAYEQYF. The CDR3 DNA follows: TGTGCCAGCAGCGTAGGAACGTGGGACCGAGCCTACGAGCAGTACTTC.

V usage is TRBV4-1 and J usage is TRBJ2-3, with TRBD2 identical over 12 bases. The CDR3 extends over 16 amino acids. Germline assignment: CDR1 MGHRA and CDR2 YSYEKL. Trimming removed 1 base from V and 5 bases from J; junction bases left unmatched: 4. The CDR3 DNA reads TGCGCCAGCAGCCAAGCGGCTAGCGGGGGGGGAGATACGCAGTATTTT. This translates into CASSQAASGGGDTQYF.

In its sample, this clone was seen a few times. The CDR3 nucleotides read TGTGCCAGCAGCTTCGGATTTTTGGATCAGCCCCAGCATTTT. Protein: CASSFGFLDQPQHF. This chain uses TRBV21-1 with TRBJ1-5. TRBV21-1 is a documented pseudogene. There are 14 residues in the CDR3.

The CDR3 bases are TGTGCCAGCAGCTGGAAGGGCACAGATACGCAGTATTTT. Protein product: CASSWKGTDTQYF. The gene calls are TRBV7-2 and TRBJ2-3; D is unresolved. Germline values: CDR1 SGHTA, CDR2 FQGNSA. The ends were cut back, 4 bases at V and 1 base at J, with 6 bases in the middle. CDR3 length: 13 residues.

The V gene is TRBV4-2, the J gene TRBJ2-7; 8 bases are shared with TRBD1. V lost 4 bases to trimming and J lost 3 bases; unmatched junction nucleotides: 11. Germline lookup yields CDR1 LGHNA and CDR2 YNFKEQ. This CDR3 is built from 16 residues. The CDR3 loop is CASSPYGQGTDYEQYF. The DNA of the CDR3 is TGTGCCAGCAGCCCCTACGGACAGGGCACGGACTACGAGCAGTACTTC.

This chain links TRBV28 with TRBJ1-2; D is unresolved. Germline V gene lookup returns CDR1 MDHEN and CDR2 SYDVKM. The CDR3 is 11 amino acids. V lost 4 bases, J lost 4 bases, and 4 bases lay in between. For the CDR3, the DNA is TGTGCCAGCAGTTCCCCCTATGGCTACACCTTC. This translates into CASSSPYGYTF.

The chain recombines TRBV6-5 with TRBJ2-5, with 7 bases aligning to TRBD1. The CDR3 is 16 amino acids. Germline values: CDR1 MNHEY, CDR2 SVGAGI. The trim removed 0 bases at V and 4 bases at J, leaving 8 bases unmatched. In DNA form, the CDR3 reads TGTGCCAGCAGTTACTCGTACACAGGGGTAGGAGAGACCCAGTACTTC. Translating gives CASSYSYTGVGETQYF.

This chain's CDR3 is CAWMATGGTEAFF. The CDR3 DNA follows: TGTGCCTGGATGGCGACAGGGGGCACTGAAGCTTTCTTT. The chain recombines TRBV30 with TRBJ1-1, with 9 bases identical to TRBD1. V gave up 4 bases and J gave up 4 bases; unmatched junction bases: 4. Germline CDR1 is GTSNPN and CDR2 is SVGIG (reference sequence). The CDR3 has 13 amino acids.

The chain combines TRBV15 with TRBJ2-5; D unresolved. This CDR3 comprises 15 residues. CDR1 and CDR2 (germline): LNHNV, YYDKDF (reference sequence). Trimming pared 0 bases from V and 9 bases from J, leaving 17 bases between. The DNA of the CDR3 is TGTGCCACCAGCAGAGAGGGGATGGCAGCCACGGCCCAGTACTTC. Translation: CATSREGMAATAQYF.

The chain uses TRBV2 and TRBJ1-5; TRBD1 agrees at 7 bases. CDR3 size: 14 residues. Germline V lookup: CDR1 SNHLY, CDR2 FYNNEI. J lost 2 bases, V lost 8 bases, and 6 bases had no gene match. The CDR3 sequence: CASRRGVGNQPQHF. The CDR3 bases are TGTGCCAGCCGCAGGGGGGTTGGCAATCAGCCCCAGCATTTT.

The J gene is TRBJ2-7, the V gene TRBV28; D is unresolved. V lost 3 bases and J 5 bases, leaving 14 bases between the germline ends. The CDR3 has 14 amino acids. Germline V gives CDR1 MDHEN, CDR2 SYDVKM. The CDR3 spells CASSLRSSVNEQYF. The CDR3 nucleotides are TGTGCCAGCAGTTTGAGGTCTTCAGTTAACGAGCAGTACTTC.

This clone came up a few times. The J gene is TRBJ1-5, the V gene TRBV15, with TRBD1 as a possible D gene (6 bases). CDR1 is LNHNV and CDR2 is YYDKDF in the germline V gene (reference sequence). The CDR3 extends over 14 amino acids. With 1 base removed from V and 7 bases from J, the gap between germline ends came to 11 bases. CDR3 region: CATSRGQEEQPQHF. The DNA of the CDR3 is TGTGCCACCAGCAGAGGACAGGAGGAACAGCCCCAGCATTTT. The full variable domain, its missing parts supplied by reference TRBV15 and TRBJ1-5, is DAMVIQNPRYQVTQFGKPVTLSCSQTLNHNVMYWYQQKSSQAPKLLFHYYDKDFNNEADTPDNFQSRRPNTSFCFLDIRSPGLGDTAMYLCATSRGQEEQPQHFGDGTRLSIL.

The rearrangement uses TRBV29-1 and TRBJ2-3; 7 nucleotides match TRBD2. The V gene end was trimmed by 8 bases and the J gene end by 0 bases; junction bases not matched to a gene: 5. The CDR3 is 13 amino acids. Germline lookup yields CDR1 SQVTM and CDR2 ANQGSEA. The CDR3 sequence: CSFRRGSTDTQYF. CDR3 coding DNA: TGCAGCTTTAGGCGGGGGAGCACAGATACGCAGTATTTT.

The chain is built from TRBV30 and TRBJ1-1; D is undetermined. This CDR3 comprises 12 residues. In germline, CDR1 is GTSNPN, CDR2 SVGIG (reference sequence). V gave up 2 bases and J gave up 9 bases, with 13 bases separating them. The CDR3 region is CAWSSAKTKAFF. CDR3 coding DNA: TGTGCCTGGAGTTCGGCTAAGACGAAAGCTTTCTTT. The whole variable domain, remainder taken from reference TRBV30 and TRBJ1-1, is SQTIHQWPATLVQPVGSPLSLECTVEGTSNPNLYWYRQAAGRGLQLLFYSVGIGQISSEVPQNLSASRPQDRQFILSSKKLLLSDSGFYLCAWSSAKTKAFFGQGTRLTVV.

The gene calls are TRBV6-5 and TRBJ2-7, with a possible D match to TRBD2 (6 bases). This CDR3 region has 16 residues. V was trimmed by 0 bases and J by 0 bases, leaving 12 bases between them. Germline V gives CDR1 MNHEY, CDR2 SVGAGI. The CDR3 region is CASSYSGGESSYEQYF. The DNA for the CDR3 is TGTGCCAGCAGTTACTCGGGCGGGGAGAGCTCCTACGAGCAGTACTTC.

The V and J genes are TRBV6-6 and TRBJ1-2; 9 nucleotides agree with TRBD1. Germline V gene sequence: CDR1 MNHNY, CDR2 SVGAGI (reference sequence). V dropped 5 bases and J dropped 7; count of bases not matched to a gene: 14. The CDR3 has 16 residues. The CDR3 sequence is CASSIKQGADLAGYTF. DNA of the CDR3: TGTGCCAGCAGTATAAAACAGGGGGCAGATTTGGCTGGCTACACCTTC.

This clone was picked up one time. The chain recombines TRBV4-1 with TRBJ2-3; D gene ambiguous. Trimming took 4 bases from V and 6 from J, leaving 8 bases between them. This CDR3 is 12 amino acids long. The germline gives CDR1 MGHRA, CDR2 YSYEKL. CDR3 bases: TGCGCCAGCAGCCCGACTGGGGATACGCAGTATTTT. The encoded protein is CASSPTGDTQYF.